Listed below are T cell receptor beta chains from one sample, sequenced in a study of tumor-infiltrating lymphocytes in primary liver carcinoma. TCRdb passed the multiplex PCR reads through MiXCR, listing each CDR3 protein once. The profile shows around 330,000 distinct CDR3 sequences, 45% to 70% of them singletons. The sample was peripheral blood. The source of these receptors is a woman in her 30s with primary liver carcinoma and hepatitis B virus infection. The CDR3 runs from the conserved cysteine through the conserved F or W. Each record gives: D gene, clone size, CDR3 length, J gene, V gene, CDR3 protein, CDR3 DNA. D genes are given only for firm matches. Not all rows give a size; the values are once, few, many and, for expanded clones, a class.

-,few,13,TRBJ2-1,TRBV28,CASQGGSRVEQFF,TGTGCTAGCCAGGGGGGCTCTAGGGTTGAGCAGTTCTTC
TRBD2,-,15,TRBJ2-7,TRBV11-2,CACSLLAGTSYGQYF,TGTGCCTGCAGCCTCCTAGCGGGAACCTCCTACGGGCAGTACTTC
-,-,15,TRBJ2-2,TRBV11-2,CASSLAPYSAGELFF,TGTGCCAGCAGCTTAGCTCCTTACTCCGCCGGGGAGCTGTTTTTT
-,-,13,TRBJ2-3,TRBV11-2,CVSSSTARQVGCF,TGTGTCAGCAGCTCAACGGCGAGACAGGTCGGGTGTTTT
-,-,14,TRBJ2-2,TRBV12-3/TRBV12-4,CASILVGSTGELFF,TGTGCCAGCATCTTGGTGGGCAGCACCGGGGAGCTGTTTTTT
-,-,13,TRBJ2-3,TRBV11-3,CACSLEGVRTQYF,TGTGCCTGCAGCTTAGAGGGAGTGCGTACGCAGTATTTT
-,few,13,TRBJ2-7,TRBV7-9,CASSDRYPYEQYF,TGTGCCAGCAGTGACAGGTATCCCTACGAGCAGTACTTC
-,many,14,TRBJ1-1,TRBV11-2,CASSPTGTKTEAFF,TGTGCCAGCAGCCCAACCGGGACGAAGACTGAAGCTTTCTTT
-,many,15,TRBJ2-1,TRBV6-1,CASSDSAEGGKAQFF,TGTGCCAGCAGTGATTCGGCGGAGGGGGGTAAGGCGCAGTTCTTC
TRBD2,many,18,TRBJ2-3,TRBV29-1,CSVKGLAGEGTSTDTQYF,TGCAGCGTTAAGGGACTAGCGGGAGAGGGGACTAGCACAGATACGCAGTATTTT
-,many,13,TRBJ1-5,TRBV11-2,CASSLAGNQPQHF,TGTGCCAGCAGCTTAGCTGGCAATCAGCCCCAGCATTTT
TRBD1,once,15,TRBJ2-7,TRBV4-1,CASSPGQGAFHEQYF,TGCGCCAGCAGCCCGGGACAGGGGGCCTTCCACGAGCAGTACTTC
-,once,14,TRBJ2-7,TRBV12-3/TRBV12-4,CAGREDRRPYEQYF,TGTGCCGGCCGTGAGGACCGGAGGCCCTACGAGCAGTACTTC
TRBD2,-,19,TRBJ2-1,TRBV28,CASSLFFRGSGRRTNEQFF,TGTGCCAGCAGTTTATTTTTTCGTGGTAGCGGGAGAAGGACCAATGAGCAGTTCTTC
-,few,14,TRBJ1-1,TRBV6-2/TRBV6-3,CASTITGTDTEAFF,TGTGCCAGCACCATAACCGGTACAGACACTGAAGCTTTCTTT
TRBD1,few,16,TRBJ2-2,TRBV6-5,CASSPLRTGGGGELFF,TGTGCCAGCAGTCCCCTCAGGACAGGGGGCGGCGGGGAGCTGTTTTTT
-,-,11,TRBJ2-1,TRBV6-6,CASSQYNEQSF,TGTGCCAGCAGTCAGTACAATGAGCAGTCCTTC
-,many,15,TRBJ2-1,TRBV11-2,CASSLGIWSHAEQFF,TGTGCCAGCAGCTTGGGGATTTGGTCCCACGCTGAGCAGTTCTTC
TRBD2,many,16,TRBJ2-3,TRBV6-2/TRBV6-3,CASGWGSTSTTDTQYF,TGTGCCAGCGGCTGGGGTTCGACTAGCACCACAGATACGCAGTATTTT
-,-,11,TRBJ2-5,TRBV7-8,CADSAQETQYF,TGTGCCGACAGCGCACAAGAGACCCAGTACTTC
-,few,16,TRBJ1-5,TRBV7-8,CASSLGWMGAGQPQHF,TGTGCCAGCAGCTTAGGTTGGATGGGGGCGGGTCAGCCCCAGCATTTT
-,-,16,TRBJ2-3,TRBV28,CASGSGWALGTDTQYF,TGTGCCAGCGGGTCTGGATGGGCGCTCGGCACAGATACCCAGTATTTT
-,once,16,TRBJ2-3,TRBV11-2,CAGSLRSDSGTDTHYF,TGTGCCGGCAGCTTACGGTCTGACTCCGGCACAGATACGCACTATTTT
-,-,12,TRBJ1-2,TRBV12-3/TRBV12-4,CASTRGNYDYTF,TGTGCCAGCACGCGGGGAAACTATGACTACACCTTC
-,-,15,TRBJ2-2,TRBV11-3,CASSPSGLRTRKLFF,TGTGCCAGCAGCCCAAGCGGGCTGCGGACCCGGAAGCTGTTTTTT
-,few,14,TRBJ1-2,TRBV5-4,CASSLATGNYGYTF,TGTGCCAGCAGCTTGGCGACGGGTAACTATGGCTACACCTTC